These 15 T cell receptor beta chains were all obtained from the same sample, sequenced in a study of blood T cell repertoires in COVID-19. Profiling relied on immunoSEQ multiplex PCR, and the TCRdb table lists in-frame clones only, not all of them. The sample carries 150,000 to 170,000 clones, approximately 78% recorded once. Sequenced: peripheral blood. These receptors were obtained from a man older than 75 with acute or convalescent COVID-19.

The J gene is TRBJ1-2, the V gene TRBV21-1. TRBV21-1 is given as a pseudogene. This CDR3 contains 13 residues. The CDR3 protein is CASSTELLYGYTF. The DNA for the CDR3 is TGTGCCAGCAGCACCGAACTCCTCTATGGCTACACCTTC.

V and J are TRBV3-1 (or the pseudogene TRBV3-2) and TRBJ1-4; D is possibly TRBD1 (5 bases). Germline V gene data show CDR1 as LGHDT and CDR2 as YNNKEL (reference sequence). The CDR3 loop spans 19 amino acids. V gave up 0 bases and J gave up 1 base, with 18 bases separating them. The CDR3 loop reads CASSQDQVQRRGTNEKLFF. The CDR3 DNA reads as TGTGCCAGCAGCCAAGATCAGGTTCAGAGGAGGGGAACTAATGAAAAACTGTTTTTT.

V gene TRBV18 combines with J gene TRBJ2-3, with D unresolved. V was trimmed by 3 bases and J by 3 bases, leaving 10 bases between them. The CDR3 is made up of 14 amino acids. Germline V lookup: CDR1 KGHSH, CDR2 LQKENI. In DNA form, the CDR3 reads TGTGCCAGCTCACCCCTATCAAGTACAGATACGCAGTATTTT. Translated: CASSPLSSTDTQYF.

The CDR3 spells CASSSLPSGGKQETQYF. CDR3 nucleotide sequence: TGTGCCAGCAGCTCCCTTCCTAGCGGGGGCAAGCAAGAGACCCAGTACTTC. This chain joins TRBV11-3 and TRBJ2-5, with 10 bases aligning to TRBD2. Germline CDR1 and CDR2: SGHNT and YENEEA. V dropped 4 bases and J dropped 2; count of bases not matched to a gene: 10. This CDR3 comprises 17 residues.

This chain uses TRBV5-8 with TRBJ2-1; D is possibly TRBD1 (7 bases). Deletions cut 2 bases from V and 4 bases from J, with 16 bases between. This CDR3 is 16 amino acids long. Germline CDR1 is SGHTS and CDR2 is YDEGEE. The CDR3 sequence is CASSLSSGQEYNEQFF. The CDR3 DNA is TGTGCCAGCAGCTTAAGTAGCGGACAGGAATACAATGAGCAGTTCTTC.

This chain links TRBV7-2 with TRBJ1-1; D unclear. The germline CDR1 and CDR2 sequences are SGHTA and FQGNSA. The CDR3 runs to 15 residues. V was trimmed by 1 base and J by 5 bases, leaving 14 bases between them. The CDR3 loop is CASSLEPGSRTEAFF. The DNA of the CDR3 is TGTGCCAGCAGCTTAGAGCCCGGGAGTAGAACTGAAGCTTTCTTT. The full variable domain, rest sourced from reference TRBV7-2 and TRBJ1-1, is GAGVSQSPSNKVTEKGKDVELRCDPISGHTALYWYRQSLGQGLEFLIYFQGNSAPDKSGLPSDRFSAERTGGSVSTLTIQRTQQEDSAVYLCASSLEPGSRTEAFFGQGTRLTVV.

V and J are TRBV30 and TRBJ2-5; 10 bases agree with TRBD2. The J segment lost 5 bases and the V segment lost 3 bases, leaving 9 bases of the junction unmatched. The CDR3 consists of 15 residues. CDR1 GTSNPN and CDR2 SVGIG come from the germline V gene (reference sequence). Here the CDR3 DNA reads TGTGCCTGGAGGGAACTAGCGGGGTATATGGAGACCCAGTACTTC. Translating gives CAWRELAGYMETQYF.

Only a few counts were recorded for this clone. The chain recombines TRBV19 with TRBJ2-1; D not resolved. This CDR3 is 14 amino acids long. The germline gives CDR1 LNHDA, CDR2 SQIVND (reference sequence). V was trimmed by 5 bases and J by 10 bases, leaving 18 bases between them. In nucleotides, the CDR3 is TGTGCCAGTAGTGGAGACGGCGTCAGAAGGGAGCAGTTCTTC. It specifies CASSGDGVRREQFF.

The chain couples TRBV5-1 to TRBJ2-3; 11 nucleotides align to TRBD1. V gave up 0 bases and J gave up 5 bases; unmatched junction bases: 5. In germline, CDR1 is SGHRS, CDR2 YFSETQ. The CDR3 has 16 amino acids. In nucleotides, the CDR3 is TGCGCCAGCAGCTTGGTCGGGACAGGGGGGATAGATACGCAGTATTTT. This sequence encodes CASSLVGTGGIDTQYF.

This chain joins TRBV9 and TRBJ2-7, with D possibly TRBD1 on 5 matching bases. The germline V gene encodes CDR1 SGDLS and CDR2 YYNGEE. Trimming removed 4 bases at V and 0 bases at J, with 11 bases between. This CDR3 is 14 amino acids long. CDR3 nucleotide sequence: TGTGCCAGCAGCCAGGGTCCTATCTCCTACGAGCAGTACTTC. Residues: CASSQGPISYEQYF.

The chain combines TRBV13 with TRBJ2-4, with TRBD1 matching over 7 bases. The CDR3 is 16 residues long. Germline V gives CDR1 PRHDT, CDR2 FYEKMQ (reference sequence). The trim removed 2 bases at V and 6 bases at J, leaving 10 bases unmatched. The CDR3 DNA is TGTGCCAGCAGCTTAACAGGGGATCCGAAGGGAAACATTCAGTACTTC. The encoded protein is CASSLTGDPKGNIQYF.

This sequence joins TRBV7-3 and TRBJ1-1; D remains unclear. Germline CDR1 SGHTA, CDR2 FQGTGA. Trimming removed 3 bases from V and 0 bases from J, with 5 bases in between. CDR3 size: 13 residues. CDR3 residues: CASSFGMNTEAFF. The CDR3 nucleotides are TGTGCCAGCAGCTTTGGCATGAACACTGAAGCTTTCTTT.

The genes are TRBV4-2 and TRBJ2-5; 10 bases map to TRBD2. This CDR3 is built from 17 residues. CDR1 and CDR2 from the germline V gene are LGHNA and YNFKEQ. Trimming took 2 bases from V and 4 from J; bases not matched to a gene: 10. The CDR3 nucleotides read TGTGCCAGCAGCCAACTATCTAGCGGGGGCTTCCCAGAGACCCAGTACTTC. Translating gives CASSQLSSGGFPETQYF.

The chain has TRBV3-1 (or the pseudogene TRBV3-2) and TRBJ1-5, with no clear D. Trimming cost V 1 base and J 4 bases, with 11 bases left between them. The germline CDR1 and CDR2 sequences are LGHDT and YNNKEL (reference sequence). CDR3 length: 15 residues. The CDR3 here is CASSQAGNRNQPQHF. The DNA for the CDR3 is TGTGCCAGCAGCCAAGCGGGGAATCGAAATCAGCCCCAGCATTTT.

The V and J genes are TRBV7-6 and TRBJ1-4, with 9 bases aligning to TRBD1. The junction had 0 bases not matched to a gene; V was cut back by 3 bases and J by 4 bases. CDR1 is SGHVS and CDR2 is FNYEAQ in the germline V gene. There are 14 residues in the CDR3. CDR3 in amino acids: CASSLGQGNEKLFF. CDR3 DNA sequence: TGTGCCAGCAGCTTGGGACAGGGTAATGAAAAACTGTTTTTT.